The rows below give T cell receptor beta chains drawn from one sample of a study of T-cell memory formation after mild COVID-19. Using its own MiXCR run on the 5' RACE reads, TCRdb lists one record per CDR3 protein. Here the sample spans hundreds of thousands of distinct CDR3 sequences, around 17% being singletons. The sequencing input was PBMCs or a T cell subset sorted from them (not recorded which). The receptors were gathered from a man aged 18-30 years who had mild COVID-19 (a few samples of this study predate the infection). Cell type and time point are not known. Both conserved end residues are part of each CDR3. The order of the fields is clone size, D gene, V gene, J gene, CDR3 DNA, CDR3 protein. A D gene is named only where the DNA matches it firmly. Clone size is shown for a subset of rows, as once, few, many or a class of expanded clone.

few	NA	TRBV6-6	TRBJ1-6	TGTGCCAGCAGTCTCTTAGACCAACCGGGGTATTCACCCCTCCACTTT	CASSLLDQPGYSPLHF
NA	NA	TRBV12-3/TRBV12-4	TRBJ2-2	TGTGCCAGCAGTTTAAACACCGGGGAGATGTTTTTT	CASSLNTGEMFF
few	NA	TRBV5-6	TRBJ2-3	TGTGCCAGCAGCTTGGTGGATAATACGCAGTATTTT	CASSLVDNTQYF
many	NA	TRBV21-1	TRBJ1-5	TGTGCCAGCAGCAACCACAGGGTCCCGCAAAACAATCAGCCCCAGCATTTT	CASSNHRVPQNNQPQHF
few	NA	TRBV7-6	TRBJ2-2	TGTGCCAGCAGCTCCTCTTTCGGACGGTCGAACACCGGGGAGCTGTTTTTT	CASSSSFGRSNTGELFF
NA	TRBD1	TRBV7-2	TRBJ1-5	TGTGCCAGCAGCGCGACCGGGACAGTGAATCAGCCCCAGCATTTT	CASSATGTVNQPQHF
NA	TRBD1	TRBV24-1	TRBJ2-3	TGTGCCACCAGTGATTTGAAAGGGACAGGGTTGGATACGCAGTATTTT	CATSDLKGTGLDTQYF
NA	TRBD2	TRBV12-3/TRBV12-4	TRBJ2-7	TGTTCCAGCAGTCCTCGCCCTAGCGGGGGTGAATCCTACGAGCAGTACTTC	CSSSPRPSGGESYEQYF
few	NA	TRBV5-1	TRBJ2-6	TGCGCCAGCAGCCTGTTCGGACAGAACGAAGCAAACGTCCTGACTTTC	CASSLFGQNEANVLTF
few	TRBD2	TRBV4-3	TRBJ2-2	TGCGCCAGCAGCCAATCCCCGACTAGCCCCGGGGAGCTGTTTTTT	CASSQSPTSPGELFF
NA	NA	TRBV7-2	TRBJ2-3	TGTGCCAGCAGCCCCTCGATAGATACGCAGTATTTT	CASSPSIDTQYF
few	TRBD1	TRBV5-1	TRBJ1-4	TGCGCCAGCAGCTCGACCGGGACAGGGGCCGAAAAACTGTTTTTT	CASSSTGTGAEKLFF
NA	TRBD1	TRBV6-2/TRBV6-3	TRBJ1-6	TGTGCCAGCAGTTTAACCGACAGGGTTTCACCCCTCCACTTT	CASSLTDRVSPLHF
few	NA	TRBV7-2	TRBJ2-1	TGTGCCAGCAGCCGACCGGGCCCGTACAATGAGCAGTTCTTC	CASSRPGPYNEQFF
many	NA	TRBV30	TRBJ2-5	TGTGCCTGGAGTGTAAACACCCAAGAGACCCAGTACTTC	CAWSVNTQETQYF
many	NA	TRBV6-2/TRBV6-3	TRBJ2-6	TGTGCCAGCAGTTATGCGGCAGGGGCCAACGTCCTGACTTTC	CASSYAAGANVLTF
few	NA	TRBV7-2	TRBJ2-2	TGTGCCAGCAGCCTTGGGGGTGTTGGGGAGCTGTTTTTT	CASSLGGVGELFF